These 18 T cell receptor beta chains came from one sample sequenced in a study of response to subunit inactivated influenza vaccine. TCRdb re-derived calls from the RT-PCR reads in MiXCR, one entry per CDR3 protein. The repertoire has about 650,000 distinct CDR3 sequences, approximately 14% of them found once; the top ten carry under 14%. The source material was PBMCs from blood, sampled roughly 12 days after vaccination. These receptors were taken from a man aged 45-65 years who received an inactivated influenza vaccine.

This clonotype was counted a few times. The chain's CDR3 is CASSLGGQGPSLYF. In DNA form, the CDR3 reads TGTGCCAGCAGCTTAGGGGGACAGGGCCCCTCTCTATACTTC. V and J are TRBV7-8 and TRBJ2-5, with 9 bases matching TRBD1. The CDR3 is 14 amino acids. Germline V lookup: CDR1 SGHVS, CDR2 FQNEAQ. Trimming removed 1 base from V and 14 bases from J; junction bases left unmatched: 11.

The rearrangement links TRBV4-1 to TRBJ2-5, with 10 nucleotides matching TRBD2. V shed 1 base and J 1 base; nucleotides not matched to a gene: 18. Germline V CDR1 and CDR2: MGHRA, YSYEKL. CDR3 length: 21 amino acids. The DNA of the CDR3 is TGCGCCAGCAGCCAAGCTGTTGTGGGAGCGGGGGGGCCGCCGGCCCAAGAGACCCAGTACTTC. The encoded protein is CASSQAVVGAGGPPAQETQYF.

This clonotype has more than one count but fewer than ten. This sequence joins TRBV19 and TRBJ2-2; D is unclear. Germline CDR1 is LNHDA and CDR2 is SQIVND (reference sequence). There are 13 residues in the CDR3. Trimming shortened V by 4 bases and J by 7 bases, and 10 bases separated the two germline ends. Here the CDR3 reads CASSKPPRGELFF. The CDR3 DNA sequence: TGTGCCAGTAGTAAGCCCCCTCGCGGGGAGCTGTTTTTT.

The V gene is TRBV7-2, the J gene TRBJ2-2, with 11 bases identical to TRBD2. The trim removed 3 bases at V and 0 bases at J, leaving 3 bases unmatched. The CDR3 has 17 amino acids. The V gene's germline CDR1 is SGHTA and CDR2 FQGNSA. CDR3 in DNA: TGTGCCAGCAGCTTGCTAGCGGGGGGTGCGAACACCGGGGAGCTGTTTTTT. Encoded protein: CASSLLAGGANTGELFF.

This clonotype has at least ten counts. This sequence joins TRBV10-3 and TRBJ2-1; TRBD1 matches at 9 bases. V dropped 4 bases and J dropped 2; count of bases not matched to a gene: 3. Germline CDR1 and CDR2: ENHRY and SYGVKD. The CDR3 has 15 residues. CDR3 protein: CAISGNRGPYNEQFF. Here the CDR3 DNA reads TGTGCCATCAGTGGTAACAGGGGGCCCTACAATGAGCAGTTCTTC.

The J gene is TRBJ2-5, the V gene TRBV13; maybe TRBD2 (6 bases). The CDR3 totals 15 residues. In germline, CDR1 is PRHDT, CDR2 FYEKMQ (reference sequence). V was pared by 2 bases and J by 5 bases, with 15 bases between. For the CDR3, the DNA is TGTGCCAGCAGCTTACTCCGGGACTCCGCCGAGACCCAGTACTTC. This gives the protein CASSLLRDSAETQYF. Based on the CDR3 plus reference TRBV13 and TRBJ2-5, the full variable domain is AAGVIQSPRHLIKEKRETATLKCYPIPRHDTVYWYQQGPGQDPQFLISFYEKMQSDKGSIPDRFSAQQFSDYHSELNMSSLELGDSALYFCASSLLRDSAETQYFGPGTRLLVL.

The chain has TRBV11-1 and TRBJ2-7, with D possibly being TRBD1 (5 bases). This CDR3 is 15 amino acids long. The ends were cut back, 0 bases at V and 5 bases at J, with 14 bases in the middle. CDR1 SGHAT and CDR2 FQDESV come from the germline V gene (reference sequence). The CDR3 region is CASSLAPGSIDEQYF. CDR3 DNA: TGTGCCAGCAGCTTAGCGCCAGGGTCCATCGACGAGCAGTACTTC.

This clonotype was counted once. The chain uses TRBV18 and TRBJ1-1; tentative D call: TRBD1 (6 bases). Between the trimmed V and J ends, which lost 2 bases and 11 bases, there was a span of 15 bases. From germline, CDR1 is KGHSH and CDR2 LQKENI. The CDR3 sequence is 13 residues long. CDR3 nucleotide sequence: TGTGCCAGCTCACCATCGAGAGACAGGCAGGCTTTCTTT. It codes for CASSPSRDRQAFF.

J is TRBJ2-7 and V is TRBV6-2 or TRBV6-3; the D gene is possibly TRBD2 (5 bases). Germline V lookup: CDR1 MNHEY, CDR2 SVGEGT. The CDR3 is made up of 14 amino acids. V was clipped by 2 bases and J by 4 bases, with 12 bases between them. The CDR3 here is CASSYPPGSYEQYF. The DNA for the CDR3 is TGTGCCAGCAGTTACCCCCCGGGAAGTTACGAGCAGTACTTC.

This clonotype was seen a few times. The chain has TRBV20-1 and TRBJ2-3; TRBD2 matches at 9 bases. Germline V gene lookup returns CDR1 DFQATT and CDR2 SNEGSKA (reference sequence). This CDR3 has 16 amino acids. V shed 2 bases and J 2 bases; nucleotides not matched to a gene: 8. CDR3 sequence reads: CSARSAGTSITDTQYF. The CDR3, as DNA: TGCAGTGCTAGATCCGCCGGGACTAGCATCACAGATACGCAGTATTTT.

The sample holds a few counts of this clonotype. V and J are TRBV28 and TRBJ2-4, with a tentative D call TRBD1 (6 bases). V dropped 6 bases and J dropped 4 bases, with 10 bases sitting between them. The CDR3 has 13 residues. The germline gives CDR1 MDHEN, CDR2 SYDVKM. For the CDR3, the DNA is TGTGCCAGCAGCCAGGGGATAAAAAACATTCAGTACTTC. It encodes CASSQGIKNIQYF.

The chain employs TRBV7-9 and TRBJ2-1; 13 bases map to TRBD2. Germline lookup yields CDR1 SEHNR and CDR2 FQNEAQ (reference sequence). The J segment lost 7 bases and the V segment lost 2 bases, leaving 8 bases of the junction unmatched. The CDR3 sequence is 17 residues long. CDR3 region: CASSLSGLAGVGNEQFF. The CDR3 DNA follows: TGTGCCAGCAGCTTATCCGGACTAGCGGGAGTAGGAAATGAGCAGTTCTTC.

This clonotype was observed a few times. The CDR3 nucleotides read TGTGCCAGCTCACCACCCTCCGGACAGGGGAATACCCAGTACTTC. It yields the protein CASSPPSGQGNTQYF. V is TRBV18 and J is TRBJ2-5; 9 bases align to TRBD1. V shed 0 bases, J shed 8 bases, and the junction held 7 bases outside the gene matches. The length of the CDR3 is 15 residues. Germline V gene lookup returns CDR1 KGHSH and CDR2 LQKENI.

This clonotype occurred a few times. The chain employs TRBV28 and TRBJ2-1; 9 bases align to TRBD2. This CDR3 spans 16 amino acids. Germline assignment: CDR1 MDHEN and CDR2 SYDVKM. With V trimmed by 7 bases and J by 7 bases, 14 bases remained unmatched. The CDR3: CASTSPFWAGGNEQFF. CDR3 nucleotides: TGTGCCAGCACCTCTCCCTTCTGGGCGGGAGGGAATGAGCAGTTCTTC.

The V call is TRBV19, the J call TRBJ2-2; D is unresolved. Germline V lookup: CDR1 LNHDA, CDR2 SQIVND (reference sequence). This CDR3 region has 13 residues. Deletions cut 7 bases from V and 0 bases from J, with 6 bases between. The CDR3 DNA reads TGTGCCAGTAAAGAGGCGAACACCGGGGAGCTGTTTTTT. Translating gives CASKEANTGELFF.

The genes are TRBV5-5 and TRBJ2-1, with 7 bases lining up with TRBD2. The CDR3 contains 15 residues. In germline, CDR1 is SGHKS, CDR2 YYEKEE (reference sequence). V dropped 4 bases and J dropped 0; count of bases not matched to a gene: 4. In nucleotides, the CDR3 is TGTGCCAGCAGCCCCAGCGGGAACTCCTACAATGAGCAGTTCTTC. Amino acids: CASSPSGNSYNEQFF.

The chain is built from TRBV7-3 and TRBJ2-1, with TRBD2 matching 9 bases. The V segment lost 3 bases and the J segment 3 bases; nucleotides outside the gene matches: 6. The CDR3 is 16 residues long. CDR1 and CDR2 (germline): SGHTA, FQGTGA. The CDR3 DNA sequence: TGTGCCAGCAGCTTTACTGGCGGGAGGGACTACAATGAGCAGTTCTTC. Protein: CASSFTGGRDYNEQFF.

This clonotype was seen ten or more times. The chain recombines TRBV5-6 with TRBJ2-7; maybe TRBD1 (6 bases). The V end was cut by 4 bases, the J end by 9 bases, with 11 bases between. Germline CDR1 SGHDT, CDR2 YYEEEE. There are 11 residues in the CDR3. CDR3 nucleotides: TGTGCCAGCAGCGTGGAAGGGGGGCAGTACTTC. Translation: CASSVEGGQYF.